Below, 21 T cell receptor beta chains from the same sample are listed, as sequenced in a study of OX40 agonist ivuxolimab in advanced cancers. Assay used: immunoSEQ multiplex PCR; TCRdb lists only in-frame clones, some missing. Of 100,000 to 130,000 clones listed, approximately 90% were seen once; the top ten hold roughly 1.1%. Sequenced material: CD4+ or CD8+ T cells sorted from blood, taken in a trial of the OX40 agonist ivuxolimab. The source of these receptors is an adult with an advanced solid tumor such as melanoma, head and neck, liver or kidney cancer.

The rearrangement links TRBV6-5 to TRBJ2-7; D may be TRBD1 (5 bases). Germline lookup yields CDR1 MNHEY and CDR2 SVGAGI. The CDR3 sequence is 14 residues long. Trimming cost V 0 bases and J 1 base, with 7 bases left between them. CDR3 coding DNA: TGTGCCAGCAGTTACTCAGGGGCTTCCTACGAGCAGTACTTC. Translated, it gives CASSYSGASYEQYF.

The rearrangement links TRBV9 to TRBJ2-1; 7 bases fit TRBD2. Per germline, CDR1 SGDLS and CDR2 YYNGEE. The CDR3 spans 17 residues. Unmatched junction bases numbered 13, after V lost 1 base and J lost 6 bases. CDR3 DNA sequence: TGTGCCAGCAGCGTATCGGGCGGCGGGAGTAGGGGCAATGAGCAGTTCTTC. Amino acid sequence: CASSVSGGGSRGNEQFF.

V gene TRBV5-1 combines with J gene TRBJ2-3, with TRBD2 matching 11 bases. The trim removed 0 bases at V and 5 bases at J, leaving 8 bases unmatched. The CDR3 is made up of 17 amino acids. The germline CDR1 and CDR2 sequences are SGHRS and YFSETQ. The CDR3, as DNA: TGCGCCAGCAGCTTGGTTAGCGGGAGGGCACTGGGAGATACGCAGTATTTT. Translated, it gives CASSLVSGRALGDTQYF.

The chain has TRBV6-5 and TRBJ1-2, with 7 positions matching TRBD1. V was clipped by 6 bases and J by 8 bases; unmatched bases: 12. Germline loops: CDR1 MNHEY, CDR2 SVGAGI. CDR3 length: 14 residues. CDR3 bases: TGTGCCAGCAGAGACAGGGTCAACTCGGGAGGCTACACCTTC. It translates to CASRDRVNSGGYTF.

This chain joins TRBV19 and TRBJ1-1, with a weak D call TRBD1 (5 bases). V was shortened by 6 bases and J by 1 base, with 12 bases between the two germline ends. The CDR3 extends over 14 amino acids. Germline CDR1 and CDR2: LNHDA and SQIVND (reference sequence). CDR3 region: CASSNAGANTEAFF. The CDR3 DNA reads TGTGCCAGTAGCAACGCCGGGGCGAACACTGAAGCTTTCTTT.

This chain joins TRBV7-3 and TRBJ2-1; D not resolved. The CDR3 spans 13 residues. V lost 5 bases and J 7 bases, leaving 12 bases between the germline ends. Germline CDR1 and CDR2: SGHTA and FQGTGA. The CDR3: CASSPGSLNEQFF. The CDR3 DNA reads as TGTGCCAGCAGCCCCGGCTCGTTGAATGAGCAGTTCTTC.

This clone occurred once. CDR3 nucleotide sequence: TGTGCCAGCAGTGCAGGGTATAACACTGAAGCTTTCTTT. It specifies CASSAGYNTEAFF. V is TRBV6-1 and J is TRBJ1-1; tentatively, D is TRBD1 (5 bases). V lost 4 bases, J lost 2 bases, and 8 bases lay in between. Germline CDR1 and CDR2: MNHNS and SASEGT. The CDR3 has 13 amino acids.

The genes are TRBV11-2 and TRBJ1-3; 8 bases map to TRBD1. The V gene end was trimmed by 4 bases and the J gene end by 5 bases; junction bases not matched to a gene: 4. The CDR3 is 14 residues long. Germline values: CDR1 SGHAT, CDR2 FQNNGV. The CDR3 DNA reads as TGTGCCAGCAGCTGGACAGGGTCCCGAAACACCATATATTTT. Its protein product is CASSWTGSRNTIYF.

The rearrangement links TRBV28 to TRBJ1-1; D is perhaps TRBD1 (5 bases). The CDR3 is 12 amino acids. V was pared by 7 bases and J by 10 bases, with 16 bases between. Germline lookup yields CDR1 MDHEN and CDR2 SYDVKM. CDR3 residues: CASTIGGNGAFF. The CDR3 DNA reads TGTGCCAGCACCATCGGGGGAAATGGAGCTTTCTTT.

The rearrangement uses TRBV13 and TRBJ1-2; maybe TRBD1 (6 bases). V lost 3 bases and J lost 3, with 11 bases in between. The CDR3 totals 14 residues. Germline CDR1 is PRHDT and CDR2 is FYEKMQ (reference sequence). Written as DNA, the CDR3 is TGTGCCAGCAGCTTCCAGGGGCTATACTATGGCTACACCTTC. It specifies CASSFQGLYYGYTF.

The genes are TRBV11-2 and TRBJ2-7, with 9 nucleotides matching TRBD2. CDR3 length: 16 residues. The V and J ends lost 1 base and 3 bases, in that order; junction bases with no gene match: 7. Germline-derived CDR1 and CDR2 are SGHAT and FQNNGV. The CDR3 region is CASSLGLGAGGYEQYF. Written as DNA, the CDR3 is TGTGCCAGCAGCTTAGGACTCGGAGCGGGAGGCTACGAGCAGTACTTC. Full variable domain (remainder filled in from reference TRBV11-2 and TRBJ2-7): EAGVAQSPRYKIIEKRQSVAFWCNPISGHATLYWYQQILGQGPKLLIQFQNNGVVDDSQLPKDRFSAERLKGVDSTLKIQPAKLEDSAVYLCASSLGLGAGGYEQYFGPGTRLTVT.

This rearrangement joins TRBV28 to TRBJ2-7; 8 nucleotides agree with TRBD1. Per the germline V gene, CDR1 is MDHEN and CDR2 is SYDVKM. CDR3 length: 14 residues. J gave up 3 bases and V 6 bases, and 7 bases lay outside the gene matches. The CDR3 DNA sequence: TGTGCCAGCAGCACCAGGGGGCGCTTCTACGAGCAGTACTTC. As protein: CASSTRGRFYEQYF.

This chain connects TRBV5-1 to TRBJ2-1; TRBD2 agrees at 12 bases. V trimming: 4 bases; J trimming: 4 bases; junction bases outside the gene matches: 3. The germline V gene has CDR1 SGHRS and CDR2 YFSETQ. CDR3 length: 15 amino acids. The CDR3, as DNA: TGCGCCAGCAGCGGCCTAGCGGGAGGGTACAATGAGCAGTTCTTC. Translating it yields CASSGLAGGYNEQFF.

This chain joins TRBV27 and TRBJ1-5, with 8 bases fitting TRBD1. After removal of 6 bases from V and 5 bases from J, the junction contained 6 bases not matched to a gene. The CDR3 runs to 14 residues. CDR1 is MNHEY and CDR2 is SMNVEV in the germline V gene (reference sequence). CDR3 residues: CASRAGGAYQPQHF. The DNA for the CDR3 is TGTGCCAGCAGGGCAGGGGGCGCCTATCAGCCCCAGCATTTT.

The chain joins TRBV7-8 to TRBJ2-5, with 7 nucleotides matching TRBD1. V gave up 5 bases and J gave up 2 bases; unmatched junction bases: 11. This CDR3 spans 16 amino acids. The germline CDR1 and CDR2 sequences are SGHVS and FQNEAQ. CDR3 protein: CASSLINRGLQETQYF. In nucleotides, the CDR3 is TGTGCCAGCAGCCTCATTAACAGGGGTCTTCAAGAGACCCAGTACTTC.

This chain's CDR3 is CASSLGRGGSSYNEQFF. Here the CDR3 DNA reads TGTGCCAGCAGCTTAGGGAGGGGAGGGAGCTCCTACAATGAGCAGTTCTTC. This rearrangement joins TRBV7-3 to TRBJ2-1, with TRBD2 matching 7 bases. The CDR3 is made up of 17 amino acids. Germline assignment: CDR1 SGHTA and CDR2 FQGTGA. J gave up 0 bases and V 2 bases, and 7 bases lay outside the gene matches.

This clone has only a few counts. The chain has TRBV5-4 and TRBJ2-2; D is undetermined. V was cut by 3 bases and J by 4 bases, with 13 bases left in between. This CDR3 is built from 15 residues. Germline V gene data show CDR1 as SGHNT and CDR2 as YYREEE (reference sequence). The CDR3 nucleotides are TGTGCCAGCAGCTCCCGGGCGGCCCGCACCGGGGAGCTGTTTTTT. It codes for CASSSRAARTGELFF.

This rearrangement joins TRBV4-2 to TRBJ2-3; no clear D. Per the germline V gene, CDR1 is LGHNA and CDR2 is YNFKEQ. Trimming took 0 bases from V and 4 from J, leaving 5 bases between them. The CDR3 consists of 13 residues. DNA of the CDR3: TGTGCCAGCAGCCAAGATGAAGCAGATACGCAGTATTTT. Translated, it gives CASSQDEADTQYF.

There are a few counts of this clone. For the CDR3, the DNA is TGTGCCAGTAGTGAGCTTTTCCCTCGCGGTAGTACTGAAGCTTTCTTT. Amino acids: CASSELFPRGSTEAFF. This chain uses TRBV19 with TRBJ1-1; D unclear. The CDR3 runs to 16 residues. The germline gives CDR1 LNHDA, CDR2 SQIVND (reference sequence). The ends were cut back, 5 bases at V and 5 bases at J, with 21 bases in the middle.

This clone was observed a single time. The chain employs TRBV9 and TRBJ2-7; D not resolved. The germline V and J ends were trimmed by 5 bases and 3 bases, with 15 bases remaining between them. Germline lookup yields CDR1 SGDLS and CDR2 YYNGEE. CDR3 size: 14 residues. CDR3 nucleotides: TGTGCCAGCAGTGAGGCCCCACATAACTACGAGCAGTACTTC. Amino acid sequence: CASSEAPHNYEQYF.

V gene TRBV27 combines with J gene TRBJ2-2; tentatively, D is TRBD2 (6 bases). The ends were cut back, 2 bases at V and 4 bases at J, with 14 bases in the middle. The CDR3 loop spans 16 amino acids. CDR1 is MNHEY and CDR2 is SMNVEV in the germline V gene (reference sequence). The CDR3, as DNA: TGTGCCAGCAGTTTACGGGCCGGGAGACCCACCGGGGAGCTGTTTTTT. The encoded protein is CASSLRAGRPTGELFF.